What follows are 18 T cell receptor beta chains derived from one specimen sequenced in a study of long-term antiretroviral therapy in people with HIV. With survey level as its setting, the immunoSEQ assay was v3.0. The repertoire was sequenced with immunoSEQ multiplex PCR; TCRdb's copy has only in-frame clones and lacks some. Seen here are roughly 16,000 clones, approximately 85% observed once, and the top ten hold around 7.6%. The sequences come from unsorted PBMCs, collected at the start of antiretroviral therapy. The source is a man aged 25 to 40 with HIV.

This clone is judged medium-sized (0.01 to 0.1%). The CDR3: CAWDSGFEAFF. The CDR3 DNA sequence: TGTGCCTGGGATTCGGGATTTGAAGCTTTCTTT. The chain joins TRBV30 to TRBJ1-1; D ambiguous. The CDR3 consists of 11 residues. V dropped 5 bases and J dropped 7 bases, with 11 bases sitting between them. Per the germline V gene, CDR1 is GTSNPN and CDR2 is SVGIG (reference sequence).

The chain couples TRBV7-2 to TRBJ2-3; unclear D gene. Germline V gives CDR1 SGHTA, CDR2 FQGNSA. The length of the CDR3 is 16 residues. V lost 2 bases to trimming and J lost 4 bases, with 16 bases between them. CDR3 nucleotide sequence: TGTGCCAGCAGCTTAATAACCATCGTCAAGCCAGATACGCAGTATTTT. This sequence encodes CASSLITIVKPDTQYF.

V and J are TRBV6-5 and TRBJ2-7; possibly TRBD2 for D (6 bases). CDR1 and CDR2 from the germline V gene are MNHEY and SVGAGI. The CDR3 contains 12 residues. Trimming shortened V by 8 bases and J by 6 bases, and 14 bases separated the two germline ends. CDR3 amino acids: CASGRAGSEQYF. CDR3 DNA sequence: TGTGCCAGCGGAAGGGCCGGGAGCGAGCAGTACTTC.

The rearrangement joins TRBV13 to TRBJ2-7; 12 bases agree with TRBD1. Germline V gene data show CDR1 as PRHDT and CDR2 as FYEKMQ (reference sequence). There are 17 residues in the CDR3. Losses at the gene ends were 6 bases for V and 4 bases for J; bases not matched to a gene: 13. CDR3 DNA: TGTGCCAGCAGTGAAGAAGGGACAGGGGGCGCGGAATACGAGCAGTACTTC. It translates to CASSEEGTGGAEYEQYF. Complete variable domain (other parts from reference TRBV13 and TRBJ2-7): AAGVIQSPRHLIKEKRETATLKCYPIPRHDTVYWYQQGPGQDPQFLISFYEKMQSDKGSIPDRFSAQQFSDYHSELNMSSLELGDSALYFCASSEEGTGGAEYEQYFGPGTRLTVT.

The CDR3 reads CASSYGGEELFF. CDR3 DNA sequence: TGTGCCAGCAGTTACGGGGGGGAGGAGCTGTTTTTT. V is TRBV6-5 and J is TRBJ2-2; 7 bases line up with TRBD2. V shed 2 bases, J shed 10 bases, and the junction held 1 base outside the gene matches. The CDR3 totals 12 residues. Germline V gene data show CDR1 as MNHEY and CDR2 as SVGAGI.

DNA for the CDR3: TGCGCCAGCAGCTTGGCACAGGGACCTGCCTACGAGCAGTACTTC. It yields the protein CASSLAQGPAYEQYF. J is TRBJ2-7 and V is TRBV5-1; the D gene is possibly TRBD1 (6 bases). V dropped 0 bases and J dropped 2 bases, with 12 bases sitting between them. Per germline, CDR1 SGHRS and CDR2 YFSETQ. This CDR3 has 15 residues.

This CDR3 is CATSRDGGSTFSNQPQHF. Written as DNA, the CDR3 is TGTGCCACCAGCAGAGATGGGGGCAGTACCTTTAGCAATCAGCCCCAGCATTTT. This chain uses TRBV15 with TRBJ1-5; D possibly corresponds to TRBD1 (6 bases). The CDR3 spans 18 residues. In germline, CDR1 is LNHNV, CDR2 YYDKDF (reference sequence). The V and J ends lost 0 bases and 0 bases respectively, with 15 bases between them.

The CDR3 reads CASSQDESRIYGYTF. The CDR3 region has the DNA TGCGCCAGCAGCCAAGATGAAAGCAGAATCTATGGCTACACCTTC. V usage is TRBV4-3 and J usage is TRBJ1-2; D ambiguous. CDR1 and CDR2 (germline): LGHNA, YSLEER. This CDR3 is 15 amino acids long. The V end was cut by 0 bases, the J end by 4 bases, with 12 bases between.

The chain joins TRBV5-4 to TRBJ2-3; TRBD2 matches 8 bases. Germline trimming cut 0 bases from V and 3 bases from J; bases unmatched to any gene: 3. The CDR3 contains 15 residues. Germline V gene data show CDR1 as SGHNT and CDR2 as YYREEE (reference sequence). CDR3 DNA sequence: TGTGCCAGCAGCTTGGGACTAGCGAGAACAGATACGCAGTATTTT. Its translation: CASSLGLARTDTQYF.

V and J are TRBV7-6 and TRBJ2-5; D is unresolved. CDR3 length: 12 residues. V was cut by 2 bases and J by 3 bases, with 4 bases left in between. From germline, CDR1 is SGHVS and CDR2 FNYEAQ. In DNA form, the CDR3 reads TGTGCCAGCAGCTTATCAAAAGAGACCCAGTACTTC. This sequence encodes CASSLSKETQYF.

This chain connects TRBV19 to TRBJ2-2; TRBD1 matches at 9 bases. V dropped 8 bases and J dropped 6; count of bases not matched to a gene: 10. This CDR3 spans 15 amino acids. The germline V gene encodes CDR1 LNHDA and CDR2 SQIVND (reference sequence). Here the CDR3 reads CASSLGQGRSGELFF. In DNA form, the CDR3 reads TGTGCCAGTTCTCTTGGACAGGGGAGATCCGGGGAGCTGTTTTTT.

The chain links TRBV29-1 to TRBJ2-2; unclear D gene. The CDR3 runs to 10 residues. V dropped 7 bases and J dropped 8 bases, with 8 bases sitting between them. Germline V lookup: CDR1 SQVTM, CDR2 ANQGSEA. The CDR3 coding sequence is TGCAGCGGCCTTGAGGGGGAGCTGTTTTTT. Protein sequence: CSGLEGELFF.

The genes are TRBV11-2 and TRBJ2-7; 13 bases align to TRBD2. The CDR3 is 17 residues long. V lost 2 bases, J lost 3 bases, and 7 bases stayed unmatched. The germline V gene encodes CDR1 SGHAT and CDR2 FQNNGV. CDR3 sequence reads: CASSLSGGTSGIYEQYF. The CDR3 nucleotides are TGTGCCAGCAGCTTAAGTGGGGGGACTAGCGGGATCTACGAGCAGTACTTC.

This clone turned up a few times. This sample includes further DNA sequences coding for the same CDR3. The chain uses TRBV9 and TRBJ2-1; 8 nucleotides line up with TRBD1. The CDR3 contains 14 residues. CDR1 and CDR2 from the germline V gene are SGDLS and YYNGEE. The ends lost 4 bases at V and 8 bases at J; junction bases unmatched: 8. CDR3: CASSFSGGVDEQFF. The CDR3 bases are TGTGCCAGCAGCTTCTCAGGGGGCGTGGATGAGCAGTTCTTC.

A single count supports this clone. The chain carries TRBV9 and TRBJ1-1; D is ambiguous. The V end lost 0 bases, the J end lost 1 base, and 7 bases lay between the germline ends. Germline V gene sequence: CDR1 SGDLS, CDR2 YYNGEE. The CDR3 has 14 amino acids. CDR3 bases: TGTGCCAGCAGCGTAGTGCCGACGAACACTGAAGCTTTCTTT. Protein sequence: CASSVVPTNTEAFF.

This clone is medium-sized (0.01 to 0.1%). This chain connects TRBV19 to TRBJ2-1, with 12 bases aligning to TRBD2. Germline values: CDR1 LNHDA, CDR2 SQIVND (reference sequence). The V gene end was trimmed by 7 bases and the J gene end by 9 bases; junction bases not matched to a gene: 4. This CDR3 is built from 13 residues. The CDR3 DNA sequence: TGTGCCAGTAATCCTAGCGGGAGGGCTGAGCAGTTCTTC. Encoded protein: CASNPSGRAEQFF.

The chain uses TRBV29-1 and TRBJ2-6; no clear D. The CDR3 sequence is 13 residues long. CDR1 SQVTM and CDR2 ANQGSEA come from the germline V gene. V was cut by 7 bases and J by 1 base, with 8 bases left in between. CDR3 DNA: TGCAGCGGACGTGAATCTGGGGCCAACGTCCTGACTTTC. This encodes CSGRESGANVLTF.

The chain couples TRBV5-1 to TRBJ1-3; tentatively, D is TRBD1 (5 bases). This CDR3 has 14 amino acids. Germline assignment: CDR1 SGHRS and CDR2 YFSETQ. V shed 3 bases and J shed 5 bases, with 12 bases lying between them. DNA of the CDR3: TGCGCCAGCAGCTCGACAGATAGAAGAAACACCATATATTTT. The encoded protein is CASSSTDRRNTIYF.